The present entry profiles one T cell receptor (beta chain) with its context. The sample is drawn from a study of cytomegalovirus exposure and HLA in healthy donors. The CDR3 runs to 15 residues. Trimming cost V 2 bases and J 3 bases, with 11 bases left between them. Germline V gene lookup returns CDR1 KGHSH and CDR2 LQKENI. Use of 60 Vbeta and 13 Jbeta primers characterized the PCR. Sequencing used immunoSEQ multiplex PCR; TCRdb keeps in-frame clones, though not all of them. The listing records tens of thousands of clones. The TCR comes from a man aged 25-45 years in good health and CMV-seropositive. The chain employs TRBV18 and TRBJ1-5; D call uncertain. The source material was PBMCs. CDR3 in DNA: TGTGCCAGCTCACCAGGCCACCTCGACAATCAGCCCCAGCATTTT. Translating gives CASSPGHLDNQPQHF.